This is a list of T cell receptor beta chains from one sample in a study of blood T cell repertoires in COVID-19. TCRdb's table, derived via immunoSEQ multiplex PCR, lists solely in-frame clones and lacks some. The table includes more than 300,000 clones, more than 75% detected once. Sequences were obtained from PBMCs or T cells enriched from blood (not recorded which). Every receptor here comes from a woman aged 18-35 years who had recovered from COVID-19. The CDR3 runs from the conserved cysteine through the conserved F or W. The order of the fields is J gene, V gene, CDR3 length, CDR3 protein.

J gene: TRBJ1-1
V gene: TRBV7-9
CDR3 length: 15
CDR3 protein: CASSLTGTEGPEAFF

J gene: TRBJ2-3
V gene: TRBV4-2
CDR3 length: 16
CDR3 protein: CASSQDGTSGADTQYF

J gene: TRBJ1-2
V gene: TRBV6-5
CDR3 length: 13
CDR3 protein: CASSYSLRGRHTF

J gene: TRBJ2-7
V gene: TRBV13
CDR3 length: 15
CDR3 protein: CASSRRQGESYEQYF

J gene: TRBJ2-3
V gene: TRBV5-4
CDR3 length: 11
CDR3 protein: CASSLADTQYF

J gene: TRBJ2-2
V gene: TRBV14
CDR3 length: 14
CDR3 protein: CASSLAGNTGELFF

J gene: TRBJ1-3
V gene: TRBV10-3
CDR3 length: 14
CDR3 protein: CAIKLTDSGNTIYF

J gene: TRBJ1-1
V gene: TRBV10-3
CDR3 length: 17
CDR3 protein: CAISEFPSGLPDGEAFF

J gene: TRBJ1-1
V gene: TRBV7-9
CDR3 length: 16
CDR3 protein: CASSLAGTGRNTEAFF

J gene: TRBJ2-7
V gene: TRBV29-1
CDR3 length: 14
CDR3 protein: CSVVKQGRRNEQYF

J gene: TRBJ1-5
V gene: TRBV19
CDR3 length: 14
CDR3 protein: CASSIVGVNQPQHF

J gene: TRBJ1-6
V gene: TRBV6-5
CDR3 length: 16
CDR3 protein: CASSYRGVSYNSPLHF

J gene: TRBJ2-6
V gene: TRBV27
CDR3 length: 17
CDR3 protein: CASSFVDRGLGANVLTF

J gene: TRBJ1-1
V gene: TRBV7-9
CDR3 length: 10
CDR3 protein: CASSLEEAFF

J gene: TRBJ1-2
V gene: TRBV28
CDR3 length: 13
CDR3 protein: CASGLAGHGGYTF

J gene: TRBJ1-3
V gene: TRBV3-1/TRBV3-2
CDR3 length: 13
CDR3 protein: CASSQDLGNTIYF

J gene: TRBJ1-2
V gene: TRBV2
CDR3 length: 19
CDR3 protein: CASSGLSRDRAYYSDGYTF

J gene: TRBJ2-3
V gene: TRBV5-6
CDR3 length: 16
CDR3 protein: CASSLAGAGGPDTQYF

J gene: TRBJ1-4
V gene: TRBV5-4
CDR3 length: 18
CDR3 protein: CASSLMGSQGRGGEKLFF

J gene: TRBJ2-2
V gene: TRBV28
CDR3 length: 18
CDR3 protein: CASVFQGWLAGNTGELFF

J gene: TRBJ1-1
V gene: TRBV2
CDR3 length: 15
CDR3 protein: CASSERWRVNTEAFF

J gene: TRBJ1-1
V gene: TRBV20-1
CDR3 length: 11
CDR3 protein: CSARTGKGAFF

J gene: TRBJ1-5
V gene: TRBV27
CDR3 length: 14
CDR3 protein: CASSLQSGNQPQHF

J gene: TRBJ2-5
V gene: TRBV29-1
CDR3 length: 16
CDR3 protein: CSVEKRGDRAQETQYF

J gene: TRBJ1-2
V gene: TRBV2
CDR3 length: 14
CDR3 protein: CASALRRSGSGYTF

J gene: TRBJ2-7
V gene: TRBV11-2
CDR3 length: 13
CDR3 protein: CASSSSTGYEQYF

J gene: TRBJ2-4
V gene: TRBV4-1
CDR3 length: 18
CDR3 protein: CASSQGRPAGGTKNIQYF